The rows below give T cell receptor beta chains drawn from one sample of a study of T cell responses to AZD1222 COVID-19 vaccine. Assay used: immunoSEQ multiplex PCR; TCRdb lists only in-frame clones, some missing. The data show more than 85,000 clones, with about nine tenths seen just once and 7.8% held by the top ten. Sequenced material: peripheral blood, taken on day 0 of AZD1222 vaccination. The receptors were sampled from an adult in good health. CDR3s include the opening cysteine and the closing phenylalanine or tryptophan. The D gene is left open where the match is weak. Size tells how often a clone was seen (once, few, many) or the class of an expanded clone, and some rows leave it out.

TRBV5-4	NA	NA	TRBJ1-4	CASGEFRGELFF	TGTGCCAGCGGCGAATTCCGGGGGGAACTGTTTTTT
TRBV7-6	NA	NA	TRBJ1-1	CASSSYRGEAFF	TGTGCCAGCAGCTCCTACCGGGGCGAAGCTTTCTTT
TRBV28	NA	once	TRBJ1-5	CASSLSPNQPQHF	TGTGCCAGCAGTTTATCCCCTAATCAGCCCCAGCATTTT
TRBV27	TRBD1	NA	TRBJ1-2	CASSLLAGGNYGYTF	TGTGCCAGCAGTTTGTTGGCAGGGGGAAACTATGGCTACACCTTC
TRBV12-3/TRBV12-4	NA	NA	TRBJ1-3	CASSVGNTIYF	TGTGCCAGCAGCGTTGGAAACACCATATATTTT
TRBV6-5	TRBD2	NA	TRBJ2-1	CASMSGGYNEQFF	TGTGCCAGCATGTCGGGGGGTTACAATGAGCAGTTCTTC
TRBV6-1	NA	NA	TRBJ1-2	CASSEADMPTGYTF	TGTGCCAGCAGTGAAGCCGACATGCCGACGGGCTACACCTTC
TRBV2	NA	NA	TRBJ1-5	CASGPSQPQHF	TGTGCCAGCGGCCCGAGCCAGCCCCAGCATTTT
TRBV30	NA	NA	TRBJ1-6	CAWSGPPGGNSPLHF	TGTGCCTGGAGTGGGCCCCCTGGGGGGAATTCACCCCTCCACTTT
TRBV7-2	NA	NA	TRBJ2-5	CASSRSRETQYF	TGTGCCAGCAGCCGTTCCCGGGAGACCCAGTACTTC
TRBV6-4	NA	NA	TRBJ1-1	CARQEDQRAFF	TGTGCCAGACAGGAAGACCAACGCGCTTTCTTT
TRBV9	TRBD1	NA	TRBJ1-2	CASKTGDGYTF	TGTGCCAGTAAGACAGGGGATGGCTACACCTTC
TRBV28	NA	NA	TRBJ2-1	CASSLLGSYNEQFF	TGTGCCAGCAGTCTGCTAGGCTCCTACAATGAGCAGTTCTTC
TRBV5-4	NA	once	TRBJ2-3	CASSLAGSSSTDTQYF	TGTGCCAGCAGCTTGGCAGGGAGTAGTAGCACAGATACGCAGTATTTT
TRBV3-1/TRBV3-2	TRBD1	NA	TRBJ1-2	CASSRGQGGGYTF	TGTGCCAGCAGCCGGGGACAGGGCGGTGGCTACACCTTC
TRBV28	TRBD1	NA	TRBJ1-2	CASSAAGGPYGYTF	TGTGCCAGCTCTGCGGCAGGGGGCCCCTATGGCTACACCTTC
TRBV24-1	TRBD1	NA	TRBJ1-2	CATRGQGQHGYTF	TGTGCCACCCGGGGACAGGGGCAACATGGCTACACCTTC
TRBV9	TRBD1	once	TRBJ2-1	CASSISQGVAYEQFF	TGTGCCAGCAGCATCAGTCAGGGGGTGGCATATGAGCAGTTCTTC
TRBV29-1	TRBD1	NA	TRBJ1-5	CSVATGGHQPQHF	TGCAGCGTTGCGACAGGGGGGCATCAGCCCCAGCATTTT
TRBV6-5	NA	NA	TRBJ2-5	CASSYPKTEQETQYF	TGTGCCAGCAGTTACCCGAAGACGGAGCAAGAGACCCAGTACTTC
TRBV6-5	TRBD1	NA	TRBJ2-3	CASSSRDRLTDTQYF	TGTGCCAGCAGTTCACGGGACAGGTTAACAGATACGCAGTATTTT
TRBV12-3/TRBV12-4	TRBD1	NA	TRBJ2-5	CASRTQGVETQYF	TGTGCCAGCCGAACACAGGGGGTAGAGACCCAGTACTTC
TRBV28	NA	NA	TRBJ2-7	CASTPPRGEQYF	TGTGCCAGCACTCCACCCAGGGGCGAGCAGTACTTC
TRBV5-1	NA	NA	TRBJ1-4	CASRLGVSPNEKLFF	TGCGCCAGCAGACTGGGGGTATCCCCTAATGAAAAACTGTTTTTT
TRBV28	NA	NA	TRBJ2-7	CASSSALERAYEQYF	TGTGCCAGCAGTTCCGCGTTAGAGAGGGCCTACGAGCAGTACTTC
TRBV7-8	NA	few	TRBJ1-2	CASSLTLGPPGYTF	TGTGCCAGCAGCTTAACCCTCGGGCCTCCTGGCTACACCTTC
TRBV27	NA	NA	TRBJ2-7	CASRQTGTGSQEQYF	TGTGCCAGCAGGCAAACCGGGACTGGGTCGCAAGAGCAGTACTTC
TRBV10-2	TRBD2	NA	TRBJ2-1	CASRAGLASGQFF	TGCGCCAGCAGGGCTGGACTAGCTAGCGGGCAGTTCTTC
TRBV5-1	TRBD1	NA	TRBJ1-6	CASSLGTGGNSPLHF	TGCGCCAGCAGCTTGGGGACAGGGGGGAATTCACCCCTCCACTTT
TRBV18	NA	NA	TRBJ1-5	CASSPPGGPNQPQHF	TGTGCCAGCTCACCACCCGGCGGACCAAATCAGCCCCAGCATTTT
TRBV10-1	NA	medium-sized	TRBJ1-2	CASSEGGRDYGYTF	TGCGCCAGCAGTGAAGGAGGCAGAGACTATGGCTACACCTTC
TRBV11-2	NA	NA	TRBJ1-4	CASSFPGSDATNEKLFF	TGTGCCAGCAGCTTTCCCGGCAGCGACGCAACTAATGAAAAACTGTTTTTT
TRBV7-9	NA	NA	TRBJ1-1	CASSVTYTEAFF	TGTGCCAGCAGCGTTACGTACACTGAAGCTTTCTTT
TRBV12-3/TRBV12-4	NA	NA	TRBJ2-1	CASSPHDNEQFF	TGTGCCAGCAGTCCCCATGACAATGAGCAGTTCTTC
TRBV7-6	NA	NA	TRBJ1-3	CASSILAGNTIYF	TGTGCCAGCAGCATACTGGCGGGAAACACCATATATTTT
TRBV5-1	TRBD2	NA	TRBJ2-5	CASSLLAGGAGETQYF	TGCGCCAGCAGCCTTCTAGCGGGGGGTGCAGGAGAGACCCAGTACTTC
TRBV30	NA	NA	TRBJ1-2	CAWSVGSGDGYTF	TGTGCCTGGAGCGTAGGCTCAGGAGATGGCTACACCTTC